This T cell receptor beta chain was retrieved from a study of blood T cell repertoires in COVID-19. As handled by the study authors: Scientists estimated how many nucleated cells there were by amplifying reference gene primers. TCRdb's table, derived via immunoSEQ multiplex PCR, lists solely in-frame clones and lacks some. For V, J and clone size, that table is used; D and trimming come from the DNA. The table includes 77,000 or so clones, 75% to 85% detected once. This CDR3 comprises 13 residues. Germline assignment: CDR1 MNHEY and CDR2 SMNVEV (reference sequence). The germline V and J ends were trimmed by 3 bases and 1 base, with 7 bases remaining between them.

The chain recombines TRBV27 with TRBJ2-7; perhaps TRBD2 as D (6 bases). Sequencing used peripheral blood. The source of this sequence is a man under 40 with COVID-19, enrolled during active disease. CDR3 sequence: CASSFGRSYEQYF. The CDR3 DNA follows: TGTGCCAGCAGTTTTGGGAGGTCCTACGAGCAGTACTTC.